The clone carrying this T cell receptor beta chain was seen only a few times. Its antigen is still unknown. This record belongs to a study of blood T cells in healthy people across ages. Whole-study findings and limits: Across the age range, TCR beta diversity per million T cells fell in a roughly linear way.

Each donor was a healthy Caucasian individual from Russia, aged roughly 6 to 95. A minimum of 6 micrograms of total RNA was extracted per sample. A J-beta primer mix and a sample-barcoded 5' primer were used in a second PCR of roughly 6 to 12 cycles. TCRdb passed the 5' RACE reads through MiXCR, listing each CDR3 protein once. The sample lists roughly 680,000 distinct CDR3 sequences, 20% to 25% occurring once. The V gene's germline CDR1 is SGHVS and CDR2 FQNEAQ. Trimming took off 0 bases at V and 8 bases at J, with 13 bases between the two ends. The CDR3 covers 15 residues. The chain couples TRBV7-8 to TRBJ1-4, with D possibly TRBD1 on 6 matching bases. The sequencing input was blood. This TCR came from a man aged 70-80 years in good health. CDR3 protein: CASSLALRGGEKLFF. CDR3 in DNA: TGTGCCAGCAGCTTAGCTCTCAGGGGCGGCGAAAAACTGTTTTTT. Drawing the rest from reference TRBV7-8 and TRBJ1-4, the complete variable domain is GAGVSQSPRYKVAKRGQDVALRCDPISGHVSLFWYQQALGQGPEFLTYFQNEAQLDKSGLPSDRFFAERPEGSVSTLKIQRTQQEDSAVYLCASSLALRGGEKLFFGSGTQLSVL.